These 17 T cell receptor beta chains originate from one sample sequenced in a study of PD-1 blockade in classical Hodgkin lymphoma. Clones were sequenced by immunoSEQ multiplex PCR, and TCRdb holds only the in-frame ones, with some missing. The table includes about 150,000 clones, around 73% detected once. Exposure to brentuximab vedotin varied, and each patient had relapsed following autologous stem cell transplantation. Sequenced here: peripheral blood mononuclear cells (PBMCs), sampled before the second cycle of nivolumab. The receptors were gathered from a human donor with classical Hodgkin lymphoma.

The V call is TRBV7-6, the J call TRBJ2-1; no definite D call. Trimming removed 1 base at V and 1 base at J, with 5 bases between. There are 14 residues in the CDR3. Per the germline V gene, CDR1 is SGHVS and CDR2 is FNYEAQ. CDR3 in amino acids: CASSLGLSYNEQFF. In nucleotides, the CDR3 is TGTGCCAGCAGCTTAGGCCTGTCCTACAATGAGCAGTTCTTC.

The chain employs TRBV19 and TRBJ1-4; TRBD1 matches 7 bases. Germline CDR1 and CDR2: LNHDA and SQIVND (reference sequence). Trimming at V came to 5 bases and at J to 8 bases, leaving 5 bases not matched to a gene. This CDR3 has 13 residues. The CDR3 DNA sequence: TGTGCCAGTAGTCCAGGGACAGCAGAAAAACTGTTTTTT. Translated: CASSPGTAEKLFF.

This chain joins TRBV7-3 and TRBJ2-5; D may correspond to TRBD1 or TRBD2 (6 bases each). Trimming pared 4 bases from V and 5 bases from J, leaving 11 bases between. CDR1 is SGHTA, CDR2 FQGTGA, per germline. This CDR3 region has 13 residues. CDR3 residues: CASSSGAGETQYF. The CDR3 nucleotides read TGTGCCAGCAGCTCAGGGGCGGGGGAGACCCAGTACTTC. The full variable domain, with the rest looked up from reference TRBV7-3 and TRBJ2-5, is GAGVSQTPSNKVTEKGKYVELRCDPISGHTALYWYRQSLGQGPEFLIYFQGTGAADDSGLPNDRFFAVRPEGSVSTLKIQRTERGDSAVYLCASSSGAGETQYFGPGTRLLVL.

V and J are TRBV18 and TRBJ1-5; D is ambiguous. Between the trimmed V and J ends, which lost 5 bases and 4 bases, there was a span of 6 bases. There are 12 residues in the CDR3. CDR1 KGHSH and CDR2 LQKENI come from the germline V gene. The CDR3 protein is CASSSDNQPQHF. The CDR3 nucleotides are TGTGCCAGCTCATCGGATAATCAGCCCCAGCATTTT.

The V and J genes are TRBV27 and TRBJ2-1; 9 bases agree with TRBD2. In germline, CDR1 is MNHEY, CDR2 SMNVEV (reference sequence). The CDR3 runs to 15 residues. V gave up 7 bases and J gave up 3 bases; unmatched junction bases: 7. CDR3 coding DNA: TGTGCCAGCACCCCTCGACTAGCGGTCTACAATGAGCAGTTCTTC. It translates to CASTPRLAVYNEQFF.

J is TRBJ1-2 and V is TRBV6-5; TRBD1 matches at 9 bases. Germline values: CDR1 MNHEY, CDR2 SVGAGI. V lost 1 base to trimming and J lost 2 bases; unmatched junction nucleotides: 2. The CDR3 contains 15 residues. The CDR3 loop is CASSYYRGRNYGYTF. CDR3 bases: TGTGCCAGCAGTTACTACAGGGGGCGAAACTATGGCTACACCTTC.

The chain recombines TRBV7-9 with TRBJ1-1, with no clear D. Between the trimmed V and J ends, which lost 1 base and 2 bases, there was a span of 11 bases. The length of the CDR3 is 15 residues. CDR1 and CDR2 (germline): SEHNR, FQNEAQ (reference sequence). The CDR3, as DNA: TGTGCCAGCAGCTTAGTATGGCGGATTAACACTGAAGCTTTCTTT. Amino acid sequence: CASSLVWRINTEAFF.

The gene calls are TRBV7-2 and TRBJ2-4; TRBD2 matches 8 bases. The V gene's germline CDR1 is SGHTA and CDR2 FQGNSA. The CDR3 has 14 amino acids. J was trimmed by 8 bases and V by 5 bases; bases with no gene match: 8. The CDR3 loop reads CASSPFFGRDIQYF. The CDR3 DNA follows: TGTGCCAGCAGCCCTTTTTTCGGGAGGGACATTCAGTACTTC.

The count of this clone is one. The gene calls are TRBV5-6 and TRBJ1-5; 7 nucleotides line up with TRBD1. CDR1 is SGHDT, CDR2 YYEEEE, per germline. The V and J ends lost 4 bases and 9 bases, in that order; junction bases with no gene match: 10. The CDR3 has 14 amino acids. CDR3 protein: CASSPRTGAGPQHF. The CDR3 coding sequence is TGTGCCAGCAGCCCCCGGACAGGCGCCGGGCCCCAGCATTTT.

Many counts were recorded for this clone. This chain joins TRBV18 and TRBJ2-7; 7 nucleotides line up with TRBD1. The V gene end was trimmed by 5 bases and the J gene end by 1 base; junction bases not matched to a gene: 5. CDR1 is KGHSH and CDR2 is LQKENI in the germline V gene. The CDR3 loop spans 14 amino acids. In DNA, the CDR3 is TGTGCCAGCTCAACCGACAGGGCGTCCTACGAGCAGTACTTC. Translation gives CASSTDRASYEQYF. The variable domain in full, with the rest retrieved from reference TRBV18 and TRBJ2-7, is NAGVMQNPRHLVRRRGQEARLRCSPMKGHSHVYWYRQLPEEGLKFMVYLQKENIIDESGMPKERFSAEFPKEGPSILRIQQVVRGDSAAYFCASSTDRASYEQYFGPGTRLTVT.

The CDR3 DNA is TGTGCCAGCAGCTTAGCCTACTACGAGCAGTACTTC. Its protein product is CASSLAYYEQYF. The V gene is TRBV7-9, the J gene TRBJ2-7; D is unresolved. The germline V gene encodes CDR1 SEHNR and CDR2 FQNEAQ (reference sequence). With 0 bases removed from V and 3 bases from J, the gap between germline ends came to 3 bases. The CDR3 spans 12 residues.

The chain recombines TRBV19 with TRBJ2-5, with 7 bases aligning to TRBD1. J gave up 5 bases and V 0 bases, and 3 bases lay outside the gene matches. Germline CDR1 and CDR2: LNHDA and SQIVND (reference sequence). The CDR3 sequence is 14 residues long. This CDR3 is CASSIDRGQETQYF. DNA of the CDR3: TGTGCCAGTAGTATAGATAGGGGACAGGAGACCCAGTACTTC.

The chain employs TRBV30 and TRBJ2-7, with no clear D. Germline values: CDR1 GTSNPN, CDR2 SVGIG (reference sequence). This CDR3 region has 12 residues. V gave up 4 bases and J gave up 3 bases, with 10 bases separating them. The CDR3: CAWNREGYEQYF. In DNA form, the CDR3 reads TGTGCCTGGAATAGGGAAGGCTACGAGCAGTACTTC. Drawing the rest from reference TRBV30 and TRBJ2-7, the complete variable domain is SQTIHQWPATLVQPVGSPLSLECTVEGTSNPNLYWYRQAAGRGLQLLFYSVGIGQISSEVPQNLSASRPQDRQFILSSKKLLLSDSGFYLCAWNREGYEQYFGPGTRLTVT.

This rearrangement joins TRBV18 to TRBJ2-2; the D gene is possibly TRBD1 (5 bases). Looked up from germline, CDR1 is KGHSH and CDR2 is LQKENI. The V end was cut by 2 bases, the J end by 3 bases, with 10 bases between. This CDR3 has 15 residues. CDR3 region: CASSPAREHTGELFF. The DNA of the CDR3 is TGTGCCAGCTCACCAGCCAGGGAACACACCGGGGAGCTGTTTTTT.

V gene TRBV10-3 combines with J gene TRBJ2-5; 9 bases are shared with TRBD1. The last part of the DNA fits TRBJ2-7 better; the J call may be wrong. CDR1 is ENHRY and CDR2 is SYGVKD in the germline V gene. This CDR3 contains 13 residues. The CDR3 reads CAISEWDRDEQYF. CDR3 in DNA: TGTGCCATCAGTGAATGGGACAGGGACGAGCAGTACTTC.

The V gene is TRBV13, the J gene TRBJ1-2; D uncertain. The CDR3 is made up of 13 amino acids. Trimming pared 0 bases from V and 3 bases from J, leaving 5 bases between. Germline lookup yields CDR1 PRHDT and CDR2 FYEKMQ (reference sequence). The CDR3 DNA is TGTGCCAGCAGCTTAGGTGCAGACTATGGCTACACCTTC. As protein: CASSLGADYGYTF.

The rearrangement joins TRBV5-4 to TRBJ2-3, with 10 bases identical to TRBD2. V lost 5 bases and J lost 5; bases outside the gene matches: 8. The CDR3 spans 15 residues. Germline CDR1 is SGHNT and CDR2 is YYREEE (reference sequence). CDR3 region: CASRFSGGAIDTQYF. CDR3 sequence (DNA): TGTGCCAGCAGGTTCAGCGGGGGGGCGATAGATACGCAGTATTTT.